This TCR beta chain was sequenced in a study of blood T cells in healthy people across ages. A second PCR of roughly 7 to 11 cycles used a sample-barcoded 5' primer and a J-beta primer mix. TCRdb used MiXCR to reprocess the 5' RACE reads, holding one entry per CDR3 protein. The sample lists approximately 2,000,000 distinct CDR3 sequences, 39% seen once, with roughly 24% in the top ten. The CDR3 contains 16 residues. The ends were cut back, 1 base at V and 3 bases at J, with 14 bases in the middle. Germline assignment: CDR1 SGHTA and CDR2 FQGNSA. The sequence was collected from a human donor in good health. This chain connects TRBV7-2 to TRBJ2-3; D not resolved. Input material: blood. Here the CDR3 reads CASSLVMGSATDTQYF. The CDR3 DNA reads as TGTGCCAGCAGCTTAGTCATGGGGTCTGCGACAGATACGCAGTATTTT.